This record concerns one TCR beta chain sequence. Germline CDR1 reads MNHEY; CDR2 reads SMNVEV (reference sequence). Germline trimming cut 5 bases from V and 3 bases from J; bases unmatched to any gene: 2. This CDR3 spans 13 amino acids. The sample comes from a study of technical replicates of blood from several donors. Data came from immunoSEQ multiplex PCR; TCRdb stores just in-frame clones and leaves some out. The data contain about 66,000 clones, approximately 90% of them singletons. The rearrangement joins TRBV27 to TRBJ2-7; TRBD1 aligns across 9 bases. The material sequenced was PBMCs. This TCR was sampled from a human donor in good health. Some clones in this sample may be carry-over from other donors' samples. The CDR3 loop is CASSGTGLYEQYF. The CDR3 DNA reads TGTGCCAGCAGTGGGACAGGGCTCTACGAGCAGTACTTC.